These T cell receptor beta chains were read from a single sample in a study of OX40 agonist ivuxolimab in advanced cancers. Method: immunoSEQ multiplex PCR; TCRdb's copy keeps in-frame clones and lacks some. Of approximately 82,000 clones listed, 80% to 95% are singletons. The specimen comprised CD4+ or CD8+ T cells sorted from blood, sampled in a trial of the OX40 agonist ivuxolimab. These receptors were taken from an adult with an advanced solid tumor such as melanoma, head and neck, liver or kidney cancer. CDR3s leave out the opening cysteine and the closing phenylalanine or tryptophan.

V gene	CDR3 protein
TRBV5-1	ASSLVTFADTQY
TRBV27	ASTTAYEQY
TRBV6-6	ASSLASADTQY
TRBV10-3	AISEQGATNYGYT
TRBV18	ASSPVGAGGSETQY
TRBV18	ASSPRSPSLQETQY
TRBV18	ASSATGTGNSPLH
TRBV9	ASSVGQGDGYT
TRBV4-2	ASSQEGEETQY
TRBV6-5	ASSLTGGGDTQY
TRBV6-1	ASSEAPEGHYGYT
TRBV15	ATSRGFSGNTIY
TRBV6-1	ASSAVGVNIQY
TRBV27	ASSLRSGDVAYNEQF
TRBV2	ASRSDPGEKLF
TRBV6-5	ASRRQGNQPQH